The rows below give T cell receptor beta chains drawn from one sample of a study of T cells in Graves' hyperthyroidism and ophthalmopathy. TCRdb independently ran MiXCR on the multiplex PCR reads; one entry per CDR3 protein. This table holds approximately 360,000 distinct CDR3 sequences, 15% to 19% found once. The sequenced sample was blood. The receptors shown here come from a young woman with Graves' hyperthyroidism that later progressed to Graves' ophthalmopathy. The CDR3 runs from the conserved cysteine through the conserved F or W. The D gene is left open where the match is weak. A clone size is listed for some rows: how often the clone was seen (once, few, many), or a class if it is expanded.

j_gene	len	v_gene	abundance	d_gene	CDR3aa	CDR3nt
TRBJ2-4	15	TRBV2	many	-	CASRGTLLAKNIQYF	TGTGCCAGCAGGGGGACCTTACTAGCCAAAAACATTCAGTACTTC
TRBJ1-1	12	TRBV9	many	-	CASSDTGPEAFF	TGTGCCAGCAGCGACACAGGGCCTGAAGCTTTCTTT
TRBJ2-1	15	TRBV28	many	TRBD2	CASSLTSGRVDEQFF	TGTGCCAGCAGTTTAACTAGCGGGAGGGTGGATGAGCAGTTCTTC
TRBJ2-4	17	TRBV2	many	-	CASSEGLLLASKNIQYF	TGTGCCAGCAGTGAAGGCCTACTTCTAGCCTCCAAAAACATTCAGTACTTC
TRBJ2-5	14	TRBV29-1	few	-	CSVGPGRRQETQYF	TGCAGCGTTGGGCCAGGCCGACGACAAGAGACCCAGTACTTC
TRBJ1-1	14	TRBV12-5	many	-	CASGLGDSNTEAFF	TGTGCTAGTGGTTTGGGGGATTCGAACACTGAAGCTTTCTTT
TRBJ2-7	14	TRBV7-2	many	-	CASSTTTGSYEQYF	TGTGCCAGCAGCACGACGACAGGTTCCTACGAGCAGTACTTC
TRBJ1-5	12	TRBV28	-	-	CASSSVGQPQHF	TGTGCCAGCAGTTCGGTGGGTCAGCCCCAGCATTTT
TRBJ2-7	13	TRBV27	many	-	CASSLGLLYEQYF	TGTGCCAGCAGTCTAGGCTTGCTCTACGAGCAGTACTTC
TRBJ2-7	12	TRBV20-1	many	TRBD1	CSAVGQTYEQYF	TGCAGTGCGGTGGGACAGACCTACGAGCAGTACTTC
TRBJ2-3	15	TRBV20-1	few	-	CSAIAFRPTENTQYF	TGCAGTGCTATTGCGTTCCGCCCAACGGAGAATACGCAGTATTTT
TRBJ2-7	15	TRBV30	few	-	CAWSLPLRVNYEQYF	TGTGCCTGGAGTCTCCCCCTCAGGGTTAACTACGAGCAGTACTTC
TRBJ2-5	14	TRBV20-1	few	-	CSASSGGVAETQYF	TGCAGTGCTAGCTCAGGGGGGGTGGCAGAGACCCAGTACTTC
TRBJ2-7	17	TRBV2	many	TRBD2	CASRISLGELAGGKQYF	TGTGCCAGCAGAATCTCCCTAGGGGAACTAGCGGGAGGGAAGCAGTACTTC
TRBJ2-7	17	TRBV28	-	-	CASSLGARGHLSYEQYF	TGTGCCAGCAGTTTAGGTGCCCGGGGACACCTATCCTACGAGCAGTACTTC
TRBJ1-5	13	TRBV30	few	-	CAWGPGEAQPQHF	TGTGCCTGGGGACCAGGAGAGGCGCAGCCCCAGCATTTT
TRBJ2-5	15	TRBV5-5	many	TRBD1	CASSLMTGGRETQYF	TGTGCCAGCAGCTTGATGACAGGGGGGAGGGAGACCCAGTACTTC
TRBJ2-7	14	TRBV6-5	-	-	CASSYSTVSYEQYF	TGTGCCAGCAGTTACTCCACGGTCTCCTACGAGCAGTACTTC
TRBJ2-5	14	TRBV18	many	-	CASSPLGTQETQYF	TGTGCCAGCTCACCCCTTGGAACACAAGAGACCCAGTACTTC
TRBJ1-5	17	TRBV6-1	few	-	CASSSSSGVGTNQPQHF	-
TRBJ2-1	15	TRBV4-1	-	TRBD2	CASSQSGREWNEQFF	TGCGCCAGCAGCCAGAGCGGGAGAGAGTGGAATGAGCAGTTCTTC
TRBJ1-2	14	TRBV4-3	few	-	CASSQDRDTYGYTF	TGCGCCAGCAGCCAAGACAGGGACACCTATGGCTACACCTTC
TRBJ1-1	14	TRBV20-1	-	-	CSASPPDWNTEAFF	TGCAGTGCTTCCCCGCCGGACTGGAACACTGAAGCTTTCTTT
TRBJ1-1	14	TRBV13	many	-	CASSLRGGGTEAFF	TGTGCCAGCAGCTTAAGAGGGGGGGGAACTGAAGCTTTCTTT
TRBJ1-3	15	TRBV28	many	TRBD1	CASSPGQFSGNTIYF	TGTGCCAGCAGCCCGGGACAGTTCTCTGGAAACACCATATATTTT
TRBJ2-1	17	TRBV14	-	TRBD2	CASSPPFPGLRVNDQFF	TGTGCCAGCAGCCCCCCGTTCCCGGGACTAAGGGTCAATGACCAGTTCTTC
TRBJ2-1	17	TRBV5-1	many	TRBD2	CASSLGYLAERDNEQFF	TGCGCCAGCAGCTTGGGGTATCTAGCGGAAAGGGACAATGAGCAGTTCTTC
TRBJ2-5	13	TRBV5-1	many	-	CASSGTGQETQYF	TGCGCCAGCAGCGGCACAGGACAAGAGACCCAGTACTTC
TRBJ1-4	15	TRBV7-9	many	-	CASSLELGLVEKLFF	TGTGCCAGCAGCTTAGAATTAGGGTTGGTCGAAAAACTGTTTTTT
TRBJ2-1	13	TRBV20-1	-	-	CSARNGSYNEQFF	TGCAGTGCAAGGAACGGCTCCTACAATGAGCAGTTCTTC
TRBJ1-4	15	TRBV28	many	-	CASSLGGSTNEKLFF	TGTGCCAGCAGTTTAGGGGGGTCAACTAATGAAAAACTGTTTTTT
TRBJ2-1	15	TRBV7-9	-	TRBD2	CASSDGLAGNNEQFF	TGTGCCAGCAGCGACGGACTAGCGGGTAACAATGAGCAGTTCTTC
TRBJ2-5	15	TRBV9	few	-	CASSGRGLVQETQYF	TGTGCCAGCAGCGGGAGGGGGTTGGTGCAAGAGACCCAGTACTTC
TRBJ2-5	16	TRBV6-2/TRBV6-3	-	TRBD2	CAPRGAVAGGQETQYF	TGTGCCCCCAGGGGGGCAGTAGCGGGGGGACAAGAGACCCAGTACTTC
TRBJ2-3	16	TRBV7-3	many	TRBD2	CASSLIAGGPPDTQYF	TGTGCCAGCAGCTTAATAGCGGGAGGGCCCCCAGATACGCAGTATTTT
TRBJ2-3	20	TRBV7-3	-	TRBD2	CASSWPSGTSGRKGTDTQYF	TGTGCCAGCAGCTGGCCCTCCGGGACTAGCGGGAGAAAGGGCACAGATACGCAGTATTTT
TRBJ2-3	17	TRBV5-1	many	-	CASSLGRLEVGTDTQYF	TGCGCCAGCAGCTTGGGACGGCTAGAGGTGGGCACAGATACGCAGTATTTT
TRBJ1-5	16	TRBV28	many	-	CASSLPRTGGDQPQHF	TGTGCCAGCAGTCTACCTCGTACCGGGGGGGATCAGCCCCAGCATTTT
TRBJ2-7	16	TRBV28	-	TRBD2	CASSLNGLAVTYEQYF	TGTGCCAGCAGTCTAAACGGACTAGCGGTCACCTACGAGCAGTACTTC
TRBJ2-1	14	TRBV6-1	many	TRBD2	CASSFGTRYNEQFF	TGTGCCAGCAGTTTCGGGACTAGGTACAATGAGCAGTTCTTC
TRBJ2-3	14	TRBV11-2	-	TRBD1	CASSASDREDTQYF	TGTGCCAGCAGCGCCTCCGACAGGGAGGATACGCAGTATTTT
TRBJ1-5	15	TRBV6-1	-	-	CASTTTRQANQPQHF	TGTGCCAGCACCACCACCCGACAGGCCAATCAGCCCCAGCATTTT
TRBJ1-2	21	TRBV3-1	many	TRBD1	CASSQEEEGQEQQDINYGYTF	TGTGCCAGCAGCCAAGAAGAAGAGGGACAGGAGCAACAAGACATCAACTATGGCTACACCTTC
TRBJ2-3	14	TRBV10-3	few	-	CAISGGPPGDTQYF	TGTGCCATCAGTGGGGGACCTCCAGGGGATACGCAGTATTTT
TRBJ2-1	14	TRBV5-6	few	-	CASRQGLGYNEQFF	TGTGCCAGCAGGCAGGGGCTGGGGTACAATGAGCAGTTCTTC
TRBJ2-7	15	TRBV29-1	few	TRBD2	CSVEDGTSGSYEQYF	TGCAGCGTTGAAGATGGGACTAGCGGTTCCTACGAGCAGTACTTC
TRBJ2-1	13	TRBV28	many	TRBD1	CATWDRGENEQFF	TGTGCCACCTGGGACAGGGGGGAGAATGAGCAGTTCTTC
TRBJ1-2	13	TRBV3-1	-	-	CASSQNNNYGCTF	TGTGCCAGCAGCCAGAATAATAACTATGGCTGCACCTTC
TRBJ2-7	17	TRBV20-1	many	-	CSASPKPPGGTAYEQYF	TGCAGTGCTAGCCCTAAACCGCCCGGGGGGACAGCCTACGAGCAGTACTTC
TRBJ2-1	17	TRBV4-3	-	TRBD1	CASSPGTGTSAYNEQFF	TGCGCCAGCAGCCCCGGGACAGGGACCTCCGCCTACAATGAGCAGTTCTTC
TRBJ1-1	15	TRBV7-9	many	-	CASSLRASLNTEAFF	TGTGCCAGCAGCTTAAGGGCCAGTCTGAACACTGAAGCTTTCTTT
TRBJ2-1	16	TRBV12-3/TRBV12-4	many	-	CASSPNSRSSYNEQFF	TGTGCCAGCAGCCCTAATAGCCGAAGCTCCTACAATGAGCAGTTCTTC
TRBJ1-1	15	TRBV18	many	-	CASSPNGGLNTEAFF	TGTGCCAGCTCACCGAACGGCGGGCTGAACACTGAAGCTTTCTTT
TRBJ2-1	16	TRBV5-1	-	TRBD1	CASSLKDRGYYNEQFF	TGCGCCAGCAGCTTGAAGGACAGGGGGTACTACAATGAGCAGTTCTTC
TRBJ2-2	16	TRBV20-1	-	-	CSALTSSGLNTGELFF	TGCAGTGCACTTACCTCTTCGGGACTTAACACCGGGGAGCTGTTTTTT
TRBJ2-5	16	TRBV29-1	-	TRBD2	CSVEEGLAGETETQYF	TGCAGCGTTGAAGAAGGACTAGCGGGAGAAACGGAGACCCAGTACTTC
TRBJ2-1	19	TRBV5-1	many	TRBD2	CASSALGGDTSGRYNEQFF	TGCGCCAGCAGCGCCCTCGGAGGGGATACTAGCGGTCGATACAATGAGCAGTTCTTC